This TCR beta chain was observed in a study of response to subunit inactivated influenza vaccine. Study-wide results and limits: Few additional T cells are recruited per seasonal influenza vaccination, authors suggested.

About this clonotype itself: The antigen is not known.

The CDR3 is made up of 14 amino acids. CDR1 and CDR2 (germline): MNHEY, SMNVEV (reference sequence). V was cut by 5 bases and J by 5 bases, with 15 bases left in between. TCRdb redid the calling of the RT-PCR reads with MiXCR, one entry per CDR3 protein. The data show 250,000 to 350,000 distinct CDR3 sequences, about 20% seen once. This receptor was obtained from a man between 50 and 75 years old who received an inactivated influenza vaccine. The chain carries TRBV27 and TRBJ1-2; D might be TRBD1 (5 bases). This specimen was PBMCs from blood, taken about 19 months after vaccination. The CDR3: CASSQAGAGYGYTF. CDR3 DNA: TGTGCCAGCAGTCAAGCTGGGGCCGGGTATGGCTACACCTTC.